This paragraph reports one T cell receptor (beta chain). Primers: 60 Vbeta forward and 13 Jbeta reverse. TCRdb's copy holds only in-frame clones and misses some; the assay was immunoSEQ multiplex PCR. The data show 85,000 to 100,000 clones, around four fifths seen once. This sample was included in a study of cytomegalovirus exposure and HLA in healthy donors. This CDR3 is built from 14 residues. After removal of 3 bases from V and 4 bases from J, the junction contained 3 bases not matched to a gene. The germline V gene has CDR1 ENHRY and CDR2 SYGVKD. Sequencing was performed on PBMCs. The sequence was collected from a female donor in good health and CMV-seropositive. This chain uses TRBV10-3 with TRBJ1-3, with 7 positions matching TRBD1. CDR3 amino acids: CAISDDRVGNTIYF. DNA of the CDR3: TGTGCCATCAGTGACGACAGGGTCGGAAACACCATATATTTT.